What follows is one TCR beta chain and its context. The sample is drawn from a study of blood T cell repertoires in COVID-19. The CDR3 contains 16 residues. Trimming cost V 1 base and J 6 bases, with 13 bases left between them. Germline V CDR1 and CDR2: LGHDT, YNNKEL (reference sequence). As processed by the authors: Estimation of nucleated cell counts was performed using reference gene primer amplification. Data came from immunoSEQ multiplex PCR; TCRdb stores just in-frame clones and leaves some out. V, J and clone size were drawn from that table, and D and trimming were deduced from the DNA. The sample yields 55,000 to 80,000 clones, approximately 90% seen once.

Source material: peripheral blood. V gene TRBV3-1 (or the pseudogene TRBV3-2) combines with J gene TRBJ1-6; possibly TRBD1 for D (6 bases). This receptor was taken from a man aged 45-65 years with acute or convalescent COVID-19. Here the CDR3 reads CASSQVGGRGNSPLHF. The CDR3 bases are TGTGCCAGCAGCCAAGTGGGCGGCAGGGGTAATTCACCCCTCCACTTT.